The 21 T cell receptor beta chains below were found in one sample sequenced in a study of cytotoxic CD8 clonotypes in ibrutinib-treated CLL. Sequenced by immunoSEQ multiplex PCR; TCRdb stores in-frame clones only, minus some. The data hold around 70,000 clones, with 90% observed a single time. The sequencing here drew on PBMCs, taken after 12 months of ibrutinib treatment. The receptors derive from a human donor with chronic lymphocytic leukemia.

V gene TRBV28 combines with J gene TRBJ2-1; D is unresolved. CDR3 size: 15 residues. Trimming left V 2 bases short and J 8 bases short, with 16 bases between. Germline V lookup: CDR1 MDHEN, CDR2 SYDVKM. CDR3 bases: TGTGCCAGCAGTTTAGTGGGTCGGTTGGGCGATGAGCAGTTCTTC. Translating it yields CASSLVGRLGDEQFF.

The chain joins TRBV7-9 to TRBJ1-1; maybe TRBD1 (5 bases). The CDR3 length is 14 residues. In germline, CDR1 is SEHNR, CDR2 FQNEAQ (reference sequence). Deletions cut 3 bases from V and 1 base from J, with 9 bases between. CDR3 DNA sequence: TGTGCCAGCAGCTTGAGGCAGGGGAACACTGAAGCTTTCTTT. Translated, it gives CASSLRQGNTEAFF.

This chain connects TRBV27 to TRBJ2-7, with a weak D call TRBD2 (6 bases). The ends were cut back, 2 bases at V and 5 bases at J, with 13 bases in the middle. The CDR3 has 14 amino acids. Germline assignment: CDR1 MNHEY and CDR2 SMNVEV (reference sequence). CDR3 coding DNA: TGTGCCAGCAGTTTACGGGAGCCCACTAACGAGCAGTACTTC. It is translated as CASSLREPTNEQYF.

The chain recombines TRBV28 with TRBJ2-3, with a weak D call TRBD1 (5 bases). The CDR3 consists of 14 residues. The germline CDR1 and CDR2 sequences are MDHEN and SYDVKM. The ends were cut back, 7 bases at V and 2 bases at J, with 13 bases in the middle. The CDR3 here is CASTLGAVTDTQYF. CDR3 DNA: TGTGCCAGCACCCTTGGGGCGGTCACAGATACGCAGTATTTT.

The chain has TRBV4-1 and TRBJ1-3; D remains unclear. CDR1 MGHRA and CDR2 YSYEKL come from the germline V gene. Trimming took off 0 bases at V and 1 base at J, with 7 bases between the two ends. CDR3 length: 15 amino acids. The CDR3 sequence is CASSQDWRSGNTIYF. CDR3 in DNA: TGCGCCAGCAGCCAAGATTGGCGGTCTGGAAACACCATATATTTT.

The V and J genes are TRBV5-6 and TRBJ2-7; tentative D call: TRBD2 (5 bases). Trimming took off 6 bases at V and 1 base at J, with 14 bases between the two ends. The CDR3 covers 14 residues. Germline-derived CDR1 and CDR2 are SGHDT and YYEEEE. The CDR3 loop reads CASTPILGSYEQYF. The CDR3 coding sequence is TGTGCCAGCACCCCGATACTAGGATCCTACGAGCAGTACTTC. Complete variable domain (other parts from reference TRBV5-6 and TRBJ2-7): DAGVTQSPTHLIKTRGQQVTLRCSPKSGHDTVSWYQQALGQGPQFIFQYYEEEERQRGNFPDRFSGHQFPNYSSELNVNALLLGDSALYLCASTPILGSYEQYFGPGTRLTVT.

This chain joins TRBV5-1 and TRBJ2-3; the D is unclear. The germline V gene has CDR1 SGHRS and CDR2 YFSETQ. There are 13 residues in the CDR3. Trimming left V 3 bases short and J 5 bases short, with 10 bases between. Here the CDR3 reads CASSSTPEDTQYF. The CDR3 bases are TGCGCCAGCAGCTCCACCCCTGAAGATACGCAGTATTTT.

The V and J genes are TRBV4-2 and TRBJ1-2, with 8 bases identical to TRBD1. V dropped 4 bases and J dropped 4; count of bases not matched to a gene: 11. Germline V gene sequence: CDR1 LGHNA, CDR2 YNFKEQ. This CDR3 comprises 16 residues. In DNA, the CDR3 is TGTGCCAGCAGCCGGCAGTTCCGGGACAGGCTCTATGGCTACACCTTC. Translating it yields CASSRQFRDRLYGYTF.

This chain links TRBV9 with TRBJ1-5; TRBD1 might be the D (5 bases). Trimming left V 3 bases short and J 4 bases short, with 14 bases between. The CDR3 runs to 15 residues. Germline V gene lookup returns CDR1 SGDLS and CDR2 YYNGEE. The CDR3 DNA reads as TGTGCCAGCAGCGGGGCGGGGGGGATGAATCAGCCCCAGCATTTT. This codes for CASSGAGGMNQPQHF.

This clone has only a few counts. The chain combines TRBV4-2 with TRBJ2-7, with TRBD2 as a possible D gene (5 bases). V was shortened by 1 base and J by 4 bases, with 5 bases between the two germline ends. Germline V gene lookup returns CDR1 LGHNA and CDR2 YNFKEQ. CDR3 length: 12 amino acids. DNA for the CDR3: TGTGCCAGCAGCCAAGTAGCGTACGAGCAGTACTTC. As protein: CASSQVAYEQYF.

This clone has only a few counts. Germline is not matched at one junction end, which may reflect a read error. This sequence joins TRBV11-1 and TRBJ1-5; D remains unclear. This CDR3 has 13 residues. Looked up from germline, CDR1 is SGHAT and CDR2 is FQDESV (reference sequence). CDR3 loop: CASSLDVNQPQHF. The CDR3 DNA reads as TGTGCCAGCAGCTTAGACGTCAATCAGCCTCAGCATTTT. Supplemented by reference TRBV11-1 and TRBJ1-5, the full variable domain reads EAEVAQSPRYKITEKSQAVAFWCDPISGHATLYWYRQILGQGPELLVQFQDESVVDDSQLPKDRFSAERLKGVDSTLKIQPAELGDSAMYLCASSLDVNQPQHFGDGTRLSIL.

The chain has TRBV11-1 and TRBJ2-5, with 7 bases fitting TRBD1. After removal of 4 bases from V and 3 bases from J, the junction contained 8 bases not matched to a gene. This CDR3 is built from 15 residues. Germline V gene lookup returns CDR1 SGHAT and CDR2 FQDESV (reference sequence). The CDR3 DNA reads TGTGCCAGCAGCTCCACGGGTACAGGGGAAGAGACCCAGTACTTC. This sequence encodes CASSSTGTGEETQYF.

The gene calls are TRBV19 and TRBJ2-1, with D perhaps matching TRBD2 (7 bases). Germline V gives CDR1 LNHDA, CDR2 SQIVND (reference sequence). The CDR3 runs 19 residues. V was pared by 3 bases and J by 3 bases, with 24 bases between. The CDR3 DNA reads TGTGCCAGTAGTATTTTAGGGGGGGGCGGGAGCCTATTCTACAATGAGCAGTTCTTC. This encodes CASSILGGGGSLFYNEQFF.

This clone is a singleton in its sample. The chain uses TRBV19 and TRBJ1-3; no clear D. In germline, CDR1 is LNHDA, CDR2 SQIVND (reference sequence). CDR3 length: 15 amino acids. The V and J ends lost 3 bases and 0 bases respectively, with 9 bases between them. In nucleotides, the CDR3 is TGTGCCAGTAGTATTGGCGGTTACTCTGGAAACACCATATATTTT. Residues: CASSIGGYSGNTIYF.

This clone was observed once. J is TRBJ2-7 and V is TRBV27; 10 bases are shared with TRBD2. Germline loops: CDR1 MNHEY, CDR2 SMNVEV (reference sequence). Trimming cost V 0 bases and J 4 bases; bases outside gene matches: 6. The CDR3 totals 16 residues. The CDR3 sequence is CASSLSASGRFYEQYF. The CDR3 DNA is TGTGCCAGCAGTTTATCTGCTAGCGGGAGATTTTACGAGCAGTACTTC.

This chain connects TRBV5-1 to TRBJ2-5, with 8 positions matching TRBD1. The CDR3 spans 15 residues. Trimming took 6 bases from V and 5 from J; bases not matched to a gene: 12. CDR1 SGHRS and CDR2 YFSETQ come from the germline V gene. CDR3 region: CASTIRTGLGETQYF. In DNA, the CDR3 is TGCGCCAGCACCATAAGGACAGGGCTGGGTGAGACCCAGTACTTC.

The rearrangement joins TRBV15 to TRBJ2-3; the match to TRBD2 covers 15 bases. The trim removed 5 bases at V and 1 base at J, leaving 7 bases unmatched. The germline CDR1 and CDR2 sequences are LNHNV and YYDKDF (reference sequence). The CDR3 runs to 18 residues. This chain's CDR3 is CATSGGLAGGTRTDTQYF. CDR3 nucleotides: TGTGCCACCAGCGGGGGACTAGCGGGAGGAACCCGCACAGATACGCAGTATTTT.

The gene calls are TRBV6-5 and TRBJ1-5, with no clear D. CDR1 is MNHEY and CDR2 is SVGAGI in the germline V gene. Trimming removed 2 bases at V and 2 bases at J, with 10 bases between. This CDR3 has 15 amino acids. CDR3 DNA: TGTGCCAGCAGTTACGCCGCCTTTGGCAATCAGCCCCAGCATTTT. It encodes CASSYAAFGNQPQHF.

The CDR3 protein is CASSYSRSSSYEQYF. CDR3 nucleotides: TGTGCCAGCAGTTACTCGCGATCAAGCTCCTACGAGCAGTACTTC. V is TRBV6-6 and J is TRBJ2-7; D call uncertain. Trimming pared 0 bases from V and 0 bases from J, leaving 9 bases between. This CDR3 spans 15 amino acids. CDR1 and CDR2 from the germline V gene are MNHNY and SVGAGI (reference sequence).

The rearrangement uses TRBV18 and TRBJ2-5; D call uncertain. This CDR3 is 13 amino acids long. The ends were cut back, 2 bases at V and 3 bases at J, with 7 bases in the middle. Germline CDR1 KGHSH, CDR2 LQKENI. The CDR3 DNA follows: TGTGCCAGCTCACCAGGGCAGAAAGAGACCCAGTACTTC. Translating it yields CASSPGQKETQYF.

The V call is TRBV27, the J call TRBJ2-1; D is unclear. V shed 0 bases and J shed 7 bases, with 7 bases lying between them. CDR1 is MNHEY, CDR2 SMNVEV, per germline (reference sequence). The CDR3 loop spans 13 amino acids. CDR3 region: CASSLSGENEQFF. CDR3 DNA: TGTGCCAGCAGTTTATCAGGCGAAAATGAGCAGTTCTTC.